This passage covers 29 T cell receptor beta chains from one sample sequenced in a study of T-cell memory formation after mild COVID-19. TCRdb reanalysed the 5' RACE reads using MiXCR and keeps one entry per CDR3 protein. The sample shows fewer than 600,000 distinct CDR3 sequences, roughly 22% of them seen only once. The material sequenced was PBMCs or a T cell subset sorted from them (not recorded which). The source of these receptors is an adult woman who had mild COVID-19 (a few samples of this study predate the infection). Cell type and time point are not known.

This clonotype was seen a handful of times. This rearrangement joins TRBV28 to TRBJ2-7, with TRBD1 as a possible D gene (6 bases). This CDR3 is built from 14 residues. Per germline, CDR1 MDHEN and CDR2 SYDVKM. The V end lost 3 bases, the J end lost 2 bases, and 11 bases lay between the germline ends. CDR3: CASSLPSGAYEQYF. DNA of the CDR3: TGTGCCAGCAGTTTGCCATCAGGGGCCTACGAGCAGTACTTC.

The J gene is TRBJ1-1, the V gene TRBV21-1. TRBV21-1 is classified as a pseudogene. The CDR3 is made up of 13 amino acids. This CDR3 reads CASSPCSCTEAFF. The CDR3 region has the DNA TGTGCCAGCAGCCCATGCAGTTGCACTGAAGCTTTCTTT.

CDR3 amino acids: CASSQDWGGSTDTQYF. CDR3 DNA: TGCGCCAGCAGCCAAGACTGGGGGGGAAGCACAGATACGCAGTATTTT. The chain combines TRBV4-3 with TRBJ2-3; 7 bases match TRBD2. The germline V gene has CDR1 LGHNA and CDR2 YSLEER. The CDR3 length is 16 residues. J lost 0 bases, V lost 0 bases, and 3 bases had no gene match.

The chain is built from TRBV7-8 and TRBJ2-2, with D possibly being TRBD2 (7 bases). CDR1 and CDR2 from the germline V gene are SGHVS and FQNEAQ. The CDR3 sequence is 17 residues long. Trimming cost V 0 bases and J 2 bases, with 13 bases left between them. The CDR3 sequence is CASSLAGGTQNTGELFF. In DNA, the CDR3 is TGTGCCAGCAGCTTAGCGGGGGGGACACAAAACACCGGGGAGCTGTTTTTT.

The chain links TRBV11-2 to TRBJ2-1; weak D call: TRBD1 (6 bases). Germline V gene lookup returns CDR1 SGHAT and CDR2 FQNNGV. V lost 1 base and J 2 bases, leaving 12 bases between the germline ends. This CDR3 spans 16 amino acids. The CDR3 is CASSLAGVGTYNEQFF. The CDR3 nucleotides read TGTGCCAGCAGCTTAGCAGGGGTTGGGACCTACAATGAGCAGTTCTTC.

A few counts support this clonotype. The CDR3 coding sequence is TGTGCCAGCTCCCCTAACACCTATGACAGGGGAATAAATGAGCAGTTCTTC. Protein sequence: CASSPNTYDRGINEQFF. J is TRBJ2-1 and V is TRBV18, with 8 bases aligning to TRBD1. The CDR3 runs 17 residues. Germline V gene sequence: CDR1 KGHSH, CDR2 LQKENI. The junction had 17 bases not matched to a gene; V was cut back by 6 bases and J by 7 bases.

The J gene is TRBJ2-1, the V gene TRBV11-2, with D perhaps TRBD2 (6 bases). CDR3 size: 15 residues. Looked up from germline, CDR1 is SGHAT and CDR2 is FQNNGV. Trimming removed 1 base from V and 6 bases from J, with 13 bases in between. CDR3 region: CASSLGTIWGNEQFF. CDR3 DNA: TGTGCCAGCAGCTTAGGGACTATTTGGGGCAATGAGCAGTTCTTC.

The chain links TRBV9 to TRBJ1-2, with D possibly TRBD1 on 5 matching bases. Germline-derived CDR1 and CDR2 are SGDLS and YYNGEE. Deletions cut 4 bases from V and 6 bases from J, with 16 bases between. This CDR3 is 14 amino acids long. CDR3 DNA sequence: TGTGCCAGCAGCCCAAAGACAGCGATGAATGGCTACACCTTC. Encoded protein: CASSPKTAMNGYTF.

This clonotype occurred many times. V is TRBV7-2 and J is TRBJ1-2, with D possibly being TRBD1 (6 bases). Germline values: CDR1 SGHTA, CDR2 FQGNSA. This CDR3 is built from 14 residues. V gave up 3 bases and J gave up 7 bases, with 15 bases separating them. The CDR3 here is CASSLTQGTRGYTF. The CDR3 DNA sequence: TGTGCCAGCAGCTTGACGCAGGGGACCCGTGGCTACACCTTC.

The table lists this clonotype with a few counts. The V call is TRBV18, the J call TRBJ2-3; 9 bases agree with TRBD2. This CDR3 has 15 amino acids. Trimming took 6 bases from V and 2 from J; bases not matched to a gene: 6. The germline V gene has CDR1 KGHSH and CDR2 LQKENI. CDR3 region: CASSWLAGNTDTQYF. In DNA form, the CDR3 reads TGTGCCAGCTCTTGGCTAGCGGGGAACACAGATACGCAGTATTTT.

The genes are TRBV12-3 or TRBV12-4 and TRBJ2-2, with 11 positions matching TRBD2. Unmatched junction bases numbered 6, after V lost 6 bases and J lost 6 bases. This CDR3 has 15 amino acids. The CDR3 region has the DNA TGTGCCAGCAGCCTCGGTAGCGGGGGGGCCGGGGAGCTGTTTTTT. Protein product: CASSLGSGGAGELFF.

A few counts support this clonotype. The V call is TRBV19, the J call TRBJ1-2, with a possible D match to TRBD1 (6 bases). CDR1 LNHDA and CDR2 SQIVND come from the germline V gene (reference sequence). The CDR3 covers 12 residues. V lost 4 bases to trimming and J lost 3 bases, with 6 bases between them. CDR3 bases: TGTGCCAGTAGTAACAGGGACTATGGCTACACCTTC. It yields the protein CASSNRDYGYTF. Looking up the rest from reference TRBV19 and TRBJ1-2 gives the full variable domain: DGGITQSPKYLFRKEGQNVTLSCEQNLNHDAMYWYRQDPGQGLRLIYYSQIVNDFQKGDIAEGYSVSREKKESFPLTVTSAQKNPTAFYLCASSNRDYGYTFGSGTRLTVV.

This chain links TRBV20-1 with TRBJ2-7; 9 nucleotides match TRBD2. The V and J ends lost 6 bases and 3 bases, in that order; junction bases with no gene match: 9. The CDR3 spans 14 residues. Looked up from germline, CDR1 is DFQATT and CDR2 is SNEGSKA (reference sequence). CDR3 amino acids: CSAVGGSGGYEQYF. The CDR3 DNA is TGCAGTGCCGTGGGGGGTAGCGGGGGCTACGAGCAGTACTTC.

This clonotype was picked up a small number of times. The rearrangement links TRBV6-1 to TRBJ2-3, with 9 bases fitting TRBD1. The CDR3 spans 13 residues. The germline V gene has CDR1 MNHNS and CDR2 SASEGT. J gave up 5 bases and V 5 bases, and 2 bases lay outside the gene matches. The CDR3 nucleotides read TGTGCCAGCAGTAAGGACAGGGGAGATACGCAGTATTTT. It specifies CASSKDRGDTQYF.

The V gene is TRBV24-1, the J gene TRBJ1-2; 8 bases are a match to TRBD1. The length of the CDR3 is 16 residues. CDR1 and CDR2 from the germline V gene are KGHDR and SFDVKD. V dropped 4 bases and J dropped 2; count of bases not matched to a gene: 8. CDR3 sequence (DNA): TGTGCCACCAGTGAGCCCGGGACAGGTCCCAACTATGGCTACACCTTC. Encoded protein: CATSEPGTGPNYGYTF.

This rearrangement joins TRBV19 to TRBJ1-4; D is ambiguous. The CDR3 length is 17 residues. Germline assignment: CDR1 LNHDA and CDR2 SQIVND (reference sequence). Trimming pared 5 bases from V and 0 bases from J, leaving 16 bases between. The CDR3 loop reads CASSVSLFLATNEKLFF. Here the CDR3 DNA reads TGTGCCAGTAGTGTCAGTCTCTTCCTTGCAACTAATGAAAAACTGTTTTTT.

The CDR3 DNA reads as TGCAGTGGACCGGGACAGGGGCCGATATATAGCAATCAGCCCCAGCATTTT. It translates to CSGPGQGPIYSNQPQHF. This rearrangement joins TRBV20-1 to TRBJ1-5; TRBD1 agrees at 10 bases. V shed 7 bases and J 0 bases; nucleotides not matched to a gene: 12. This CDR3 spans 17 amino acids. Germline V gene lookup returns CDR1 DFQATT and CDR2 SNEGSKA (reference sequence).

J is TRBJ1-1 and V is TRBV7-2, with D perhaps TRBD1 (6 bases). The germline V gene encodes CDR1 SGHTA and CDR2 FQGNSA. The CDR3 is 14 amino acids. V dropped 6 bases and J dropped 1 base, with 12 bases sitting between them. The CDR3 nucleotides are TGTGCCAGCAGGGCCGGGACATCGAACACTGAAGCTTTCTTT. Protein product: CASRAGTSNTEAFF.

This clonotype was detected ten times or more. The chain has TRBV18 and TRBJ1-5, with TRBD1 matching 8 bases. There are 15 residues in the CDR3. J gave up 2 bases and V 2 bases, and 2 bases lay outside the gene matches. Germline CDR1 reads KGHSH; CDR2 reads LQKENI. The CDR3 here is CASSPADRGNQPQHF. CDR3 DNA sequence: TGTGCCAGCTCACCAGCGGACAGGGGCAATCAGCCCCAGCATTTT.

The chain combines TRBV18 with TRBJ2-5; 9 nucleotides align to TRBD2. The CDR3 totals 13 residues. The V gene's germline CDR1 is KGHSH and CDR2 LQKENI. The V segment lost 7 bases and the J segment 2 bases; nucleotides outside the gene matches: 2. CDR3 bases: TGTGCCAGCTTCCTAGCGGGACAAGAGACCCAGTACTTC. This sequence encodes CASFLAGQETQYF.

The rearrangement joins TRBV5-1 to TRBJ2-7, with D unresolved. Looked up from germline, CDR1 is SGHRS and CDR2 is YFSETQ. The CDR3 contains 11 residues. The V gene lost 3 bases and the J gene lost 7 bases, with 8 bases spanning the gap. Here the CDR3 DNA reads TGCGCCAGCAGCTCTCAGACGGAGCAGTACTTC. It encodes CASSSQTEQYF.

The chain links TRBV4-2 to TRBJ2-4; D possibly corresponds to TRBD2 (7 bases). In germline, CDR1 is LGHNA, CDR2 YNFKEQ. V was clipped by 0 bases and J by 15 bases, with 21 bases between them. CDR3 size: 15 residues. CDR3 DNA sequence: TGTGCCAGCAGCCAAGAAGTGGCGGGGGCCCCTCTGAGGTACTTC. Encoded protein: CASSQEVAGAPLRYF.

A few counts support this clonotype. For the CDR3, the DNA is TGTGCCTGGAGTTCCGTGCGGAGGAATGAAAAACTGTTTTTT. Its protein is CAWSSVRRNEKLFF. V and J are TRBV30 and TRBJ1-4, with D unresolved. This CDR3 comprises 14 residues. V gave up 2 bases and J gave up 5 bases, with 12 bases separating them. CDR1 is GTSNPN, CDR2 SVGIG, per germline (reference sequence). The variable domain in full, completed from reference TRBV30 and TRBJ1-4, reads SQTIHQWPATLVQPVGSPLSLECTVEGTSNPNLYWYRQAAGRGLQLLFYSVGIGQISSEVPQNLSASRPQDRQFILSSKKLLLSDSGFYLCAWSSVRRNEKLFFGSGTQLSVL.

This clonotype has at least ten counts. The gene calls are TRBV19 and TRBJ2-7, with D uncertain. V was trimmed by 4 bases and J by 3 bases, leaving 10 bases between them. Germline CDR1 is LNHDA and CDR2 is SQIVND (reference sequence). This CDR3 is 13 amino acids long. The CDR3 DNA sequence: TGTGCCAGTAGTAACCAGGAATACTACGAGCAGTACTTC. Its protein is CASSNQEYYEQYF.

This clonotype showed up just a few times. The chain's CDR3 is CATSSSSYEQYF. The CDR3 DNA follows: TGTGCCACCAGCAGCAGCTCCTACGAGCAGTACTTC. The chain couples TRBV24-1 to TRBJ2-7; D is uncertain. V lost 7 bases to trimming and J lost 0 bases, with 6 bases between them. CDR1 and CDR2 (germline): KGHDR, SFDVKD. The CDR3 runs 12 residues.

This clonotype was observed once. The chain employs TRBV5-1 and TRBJ2-5; 8 bases align to TRBD2. Per germline, CDR1 SGHRS and CDR2 YFSETQ. The junction had 12 bases not matched to a gene; V was cut back by 6 bases and J by 5 bases. This CDR3 contains 15 residues. The CDR3 sequence is CASKPGGAEGETQYF. The CDR3 region has the DNA TGCGCCAGCAAACCCGGGGGGGCGGAAGGTGAGACCCAGTACTTC.

The chain uses TRBV18 and TRBJ2-2; D is unresolved. Germline V gives CDR1 KGHSH, CDR2 LQKENI. Trimming removed 2 bases at V and 1 base at J, with 8 bases between. This CDR3 has 15 residues. CDR3 in amino acids: CASSPGLQNTGELFF. The CDR3 DNA sequence: TGTGCCAGCTCACCAGGCTTACAGAACACCGGGGAGCTGTTTTTT.

The chain is built from TRBV7-2 and TRBJ1-2; the D gene is possibly TRBD1 (6 bases). CDR3 length: 15 residues. The ends were cut back, 1 base at V and 4 bases at J, with 13 bases in the middle. CDR1 is SGHTA and CDR2 is FQGNSA in the germline V gene. The DNA for the CDR3 is TGTGCCAGCAGCTTAGTCAGGGGTACAACCTATGGCTACACCTTC. Translation: CASSLVRGTTYGYTF.

This clonotype has a handful of counts. J is TRBJ2-7 and V is TRBV29-1; perhaps TRBD2 as D (6 bases). Trimming stripped 7 bases from V and 0 bases from J, with 10 bases between. Germline CDR1 and CDR2: SQVTM and ANQGSEA. The CDR3 is 12 residues long. CDR3 loop: CSAAGRSYEQYF. CDR3 DNA sequence: TGCAGCGCCGCGGGGCGCTCCTACGAGCAGTACTTC.